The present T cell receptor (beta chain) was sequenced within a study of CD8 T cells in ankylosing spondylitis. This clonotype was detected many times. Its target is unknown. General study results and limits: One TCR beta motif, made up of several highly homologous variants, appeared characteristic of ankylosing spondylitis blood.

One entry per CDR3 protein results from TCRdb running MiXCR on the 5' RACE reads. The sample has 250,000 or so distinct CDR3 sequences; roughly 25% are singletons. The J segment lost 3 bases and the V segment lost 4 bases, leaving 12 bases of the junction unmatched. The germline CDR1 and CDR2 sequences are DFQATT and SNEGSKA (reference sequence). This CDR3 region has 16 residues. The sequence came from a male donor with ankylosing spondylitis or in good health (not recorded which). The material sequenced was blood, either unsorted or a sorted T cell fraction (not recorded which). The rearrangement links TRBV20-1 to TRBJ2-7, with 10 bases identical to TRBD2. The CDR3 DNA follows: TGCAGTGCTAAAGGTCTAGCGGGAGATCCAAGCTACGAGCAGTACTTC. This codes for CSAKGLAGDPSYEQYF.